Listed below are T cell receptor beta chains from one sample, sequenced in a study of radiotherapy plus CTLA-4 blockade in lung cancer. Produced via immunoSEQ multiplex PCR; TCRdb's table is partial and in-frame only. This table holds about 67,000 clones, approximately 76% found once. The source was peripheral blood, collected from a patient treated with radiotherapy plus ipilimumab. These receptors originate from a human donor with non-small cell lung cancer whose response to radiotherapy plus ipilimumab could not be evaluated. Some clones in this sample may be carry-over from other donors' samples. The CDR3 runs from the conserved cysteine through the conserved F or W. The D gene is left open where the match is weak. Clone size is stated in some rows and not others, as once, few, many or a class when expanded.

>TRBV6-5|TRBD1|TRBJ2-2|.
CASSSPGQGRETELFF
TGTGCCAGCAGTTCTCCGGGACAGGGTAGAGAAACCGAGCTGTTTTTT
>TRBV19|.|TRBJ2-5|.
CASSIGRAETQYF
TGTGCCAGTAGTATAGGCAGGGCGGAGACCCAGTACTTC
>TRBV7-2|TRBD1|TRBJ1-1|.
CASTRRQGGTEAFF
TGTGCCAGCACCCGCCGGCAGGGGGGCACTGAAGCTTTCTTT
>TRBV18|TRBD1|TRBJ1-2|few
CASSADRVAGYTF
TGTGCCAGCTCGGCTGACAGGGTCGCGGGCTACACCTTC
>TRBV5-4|TRBD2|TRBJ2-5|.
CASSLRGGRETQYF
TGTGCCAGCAGCTTGCGGGGGGGTAGGGAGACCCAGTACTTC
>TRBV2|TRBD1|TRBJ1-4|.
CASTDRGGVNEKLFF
TGTGCCAGCACGGACAGGGGAGGGGTTAATGAAAAACTGTTTTTT
>TRBV7-6|TRBD1|TRBJ1-3|few
CASSGGTGLPIYF
TGTGCCAGCAGCGGAGGGACAGGGCTTCCAATATATTTT
>TRBV4-1|TRBD1|TRBJ1-1|.
CASSVRAGGSFTEAFF
TGCGCCAGCAGCGTAAGGGCAGGGGGTTCATTCACTGAAGCTTTCTTT
>TRBV27|.|TRBJ1-6|.
CASSLLPQGSYNSPLHF
TGTGCCAGCAGTTTATTACCTCAGGGGTCCTATAATTCACCCCTCCACTTT
>TRBV2|.|TRBJ1-2|.
CASSEALVDGYTF
TGTGCCAGCAGTGAAGCCCTTGTAGATGGCTACACCTTC
>TRBV12-5|.|TRBJ2-3|.
CASGLVLGGTTDTQYF
TGTGCTAGTGGTTTGGTACTTGGAGGCACCACAGATACGCAGTATTTT
>TRBV7-2|TRBD1|TRBJ1-2|once
CASRKGGSNYGYTF
TGTGCCAGCAGGAAAGGGGGCTCAAACTATGGCTACACCTTC
>TRBV11-2|.|TRBJ1-2|.
CASSALGGPGEGYTF
TGTGCCAGCAGCGCCTTGGGAGGGCCCGGAGAAGGCTACACCTTC
>TRBV4-1|TRBD2|TRBJ2-5|.
CASSQAPPGGAGEETQYF
TGCGCCAGCAGCCAAGCTCCTCCTGGGGGAGCGGGGGAGGAGACCCAGTACTTC
>TRBV7-8|TRBD1|TRBJ1-2|.
CASSHVPQGARNGYTF
TGTGCCAGCAGCCACGTACCTCAGGGGGCGCGGAATGGCTACACCTTC
>TRBV5-1|.|TRBJ1-1|.
CASSLLSPGDTEAFF
TGCGCCAGCAGCTTGCTATCCCCCGGGGACACTGAAGCTTTCTTT
>TRBV28|.|TRBJ1-3|.
CASTLDSSGNTIYF
TGTGCCAGCACTCTGGACAGTTCTGGAAACACCATATATTTT
>TRBV5-1|.|TRBJ2-7|.
CASSLSGVGYEQYF
TGCGCCAGCAGCTTGTCCGGGGTGGGGTACGAGCAGTACTTC
>TRBV2|.|TRBJ2-5|.
CASTQVGGRETQYF
TGTGCCAGCACCCAGGTGGGGGGAAGGGAGACCCAGTACTTC
>TRBV2|TRBD2|TRBJ2-2|.
CASSEVLAGGLNTGELFF
TGTGCCAGCAGTGAAGTCCTAGCGGGGGGACTGAACACCGGGGAGCTGTTTTTT
>TRBV15|.|TRBJ1-3|.
CATSRDRGAGNTIYF
TGTGCCACCAGCAGAGATCGCGGGGCTGGAAACACCATATATTTT
>TRBV5-1|TRBD1|TRBJ1-2|.
CASSFGQGNYGYTF
TGCGCCAGCAGCTTCGGACAGGGAAACTATGGCTACACCTTC
>TRBV9|.|TRBJ1-2|once
CASSDHRGSDYGYTF
TGTGCCAGCAGCGATCATCGGGGGTCCGACTATGGCTACACCTTC
>TRBV30|.|TRBJ1-5|.
CAWQQGMGSNQPQHF
TGTGCCTGGCAACAGGGCATGGGGAGCAATCAGCCCCAGCATTTT
>TRBV6-5|.|TRBJ1-4|.
CASSYRTNEKLFF
TGTGCCAGCAGCTATCGAACTAATGAAAAACTGTTTTTT
>TRBV5-6|TRBD2|TRBJ2-2|.
CASSLELAGGDTGELFF
TGTGCCAGCAGCTTGGAACTAGCGGGGGGCGACACCGGGGAGCTGTTTTTT
>TRBV7-7|.|TRBJ2-3|many
CASSWPDTQYF
TGTGCTAGCAGCTGGCCGGATACGCAGTATTTT
>TRBV7-7|TRBD2|TRBJ2-5|.
CASSPGTSGGPVGGTQYF
TGTGCTAGCAGCCCGGGGACTAGCGGGGGGCCCGTCGGGGGGACCCAGTACTTC
>TRBV4-2|TRBD2|TRBJ2-2|.
CASSPNPTSANTGELFF
TGTGCCAGCAGCCCTAACCCGACTAGCGCTAACACCGGGGAGCTGTTTTTT
>TRBV30|.|TRBJ2-3|.
CAWKRLADTQYF
TGTGCCTGGAAACGCCTAGCAGATACGCAGTATTTT
>TRBV6-5|.|TRBJ1-3|.
CASSYGQFSGNTIYF
TGTGCCAGCAGTTACGGACAGTTCTCTGGAAACACCATATATTTT
>TRBV10-3|.|TRBJ1-2|.
CAIRKWGREREFNYGYTF
TGTGCCATCAGGAAGTGGGGCAGGGAAAGAGAGTTTAACTATGGCTACACCTTC
>TRBV7-2|.|TRBJ2-5|.
CASSLRVAEGSGETQYF
TGTGCCAGCAGCCTCAGGGTAGCGGAGGGTAGTGGAGAGACCCAGTACTTC
>TRBV29-1|.|TRBJ2-3|.
CSVVGVWHGTDTQYF
TGCAGCGTTGTAGGGGTTTGGCACGGCACAGATACGCAGTATTTT
>TRBV2|.|TRBJ2-7|.
CASRDYSYEQYF
TGTGCCAGCAGGGACTACTCCTACGAGCAGTACTTC
>TRBV27|TRBD1|TRBJ2-7|.
CASSLQGGVRYF
TGTGCCAGCAGTTTACAAGGGGGCGTTAGGTACTTC
>TRBV9|TRBD2|TRBJ2-5|.
CASSVEGSGGRETQYF
TGTGCCAGCAGCGTCGAGGGTAGCGGGGGAAGAGAGACCCAGTACTTC